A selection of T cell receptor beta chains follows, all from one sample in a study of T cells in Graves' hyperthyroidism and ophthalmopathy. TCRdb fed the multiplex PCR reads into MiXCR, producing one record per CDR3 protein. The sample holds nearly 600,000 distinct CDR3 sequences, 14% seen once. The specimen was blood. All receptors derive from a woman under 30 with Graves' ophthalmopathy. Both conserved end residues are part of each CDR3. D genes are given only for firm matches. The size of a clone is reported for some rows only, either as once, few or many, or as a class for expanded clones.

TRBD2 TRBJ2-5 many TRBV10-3 TGTGCCATCAGTCTTTTAGCGGGAGTGGGTGTGGAGACCCAGTACTTC CAISLLAGVGVETQYF
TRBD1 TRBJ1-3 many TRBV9 TGTGCCAGCAGCCACGGGACAGCCTCTGGAAACACCATATATTTT CASSHGTASGNTIYF
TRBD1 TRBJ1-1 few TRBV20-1 TGCAGTGCTATAAGACAGGGCCAGAACACTGAAGCTTTCTTT CSAIRQGQNTEAFF
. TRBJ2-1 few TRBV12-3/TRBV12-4 TGTGCCAGCACCGTGGGACGATTGGAGCAGTTCTTC CASTVGRLEQFF
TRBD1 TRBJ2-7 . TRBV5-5 TGTGCCAGCAGCTTGGCGGGGACAGGGGGACGCTACGAGCAGTACTTC CASSLAGTGGRYEQYF
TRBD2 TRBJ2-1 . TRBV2 TGTGCCAGCGCTATAGCGGGAGGGCCTTACAATGAGCAGTTCTTC CASAIAGGPYNEQFF
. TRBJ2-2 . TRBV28 TGTGCCAGCAGTTCACTCCGATACACCGGGGAGCTGTTTTTT CASSSLRYTGELFF
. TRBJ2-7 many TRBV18 TGTGCCAGCTCACCGTCCAGCCTCACCTACGAGCAGTACTTC CASSPSSLTYEQYF
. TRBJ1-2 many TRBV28 TGTGCCAGCAGCCGGACAGACTCTAACTATGGCTACACCTTC CASSRTDSNYGYTF
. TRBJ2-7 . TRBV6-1 TGTGCCAGCCTACCTGACGCGCGCTCCTACGAGCAGTACTTC CASLPDARSYEQYF
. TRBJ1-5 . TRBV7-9 TGTGCCAGCAGCTTAACACAGAGACCGTTCACAGGGAATCAGCCCCAGCATTTT CASSLTQRPFTGNQPQHF
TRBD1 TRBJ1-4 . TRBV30 TGTGCCTGGAGTCCCGGGACAGGGGTTTCAAGGGTTGTCGGAAAACTGTTTTTT CAWSPGTGVSRVVGKLFF
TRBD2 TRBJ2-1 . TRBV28 TGTGCCAGCAGTTTGTGGACTAGCGGGAGAAAGAATGAGCAGTTCTTC CASSLWTSGRKNEQFF
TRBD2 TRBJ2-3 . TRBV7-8 TGTGCCAGCAGCCCCCTAGCGGGAGGGCCGGTAGATACGCAGTATTTT CASSPLAGGPVDTQYF
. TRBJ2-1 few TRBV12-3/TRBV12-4 TGTGCCAGCATCGCTAGCCTCTCCTACAATGAGCAGTTCTTC CASIASLSYNEQFF
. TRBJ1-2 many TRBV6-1 TGTGCCAGCAGCATCGACTCCTTCACCGACAGCAATAACTATGGCTACACCTTC CASSIDSFTDSNNYGYTF
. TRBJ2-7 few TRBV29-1 TGCAGCGTAACGGCTGGCTACGAGCAGTACTTC CSVTAGYEQYF
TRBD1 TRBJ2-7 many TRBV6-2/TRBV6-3 TGTGCCAGCAGTTACGCCGGGACAGCAATGGGGGAGCAGTACTTC CASSYAGTAMGEQYF
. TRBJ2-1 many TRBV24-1 TGTGCCACCAGTGGGCCTCGGGACGGGCACAATGAGCAGTTCTTC CATSGPRDGHNEQFF
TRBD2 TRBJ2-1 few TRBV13 TGTGCCAGCAGCTTGACTAGCGGGAGAGAGAGCTCCTACAATGAGCAGTTCTTC CASSLTSGRESSYNEQFF
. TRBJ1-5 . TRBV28 TGTACCACCGCCGGCCCGTTTCAGCCCCAGCATTTT CTTAGPFQPQHF
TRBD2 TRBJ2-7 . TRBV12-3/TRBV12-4 TGTGCCAGCAGTGAAGGGGGACTAGCGGGAGCCTACGAGCAGTACTTC CASSEGGLAGAYEQYF
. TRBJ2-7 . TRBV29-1 TGCAGCGTTGAGGGAAGCTTCGGGACGGACTCCTACGAGCAGTACTTC CSVEGSFGTDSYEQYF
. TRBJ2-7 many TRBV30 TGTGCCTGGAGGGCAGGGCACTACGAGCAGTACTTC CAWRAGHYEQYF
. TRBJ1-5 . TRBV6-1 TGTGCCAGCAGTCTCATAAGGGCAGGAGATAGCAATCAGCCCCAGCATTTT CASSLIRAGDSNQPQHF
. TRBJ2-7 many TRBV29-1 TGCAGCGTTGAAGAGGGTGAGGAGGAAACCTACGAGCAGTACTTC CSVEEGEEETYEQYF
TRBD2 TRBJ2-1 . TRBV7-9 TGTGCCAGCAGCCCGACTAGCGGGGCCTTGGTCACGGGGCAGTTCTTC CASSPTSGALVTGQFF